The T cell receptor beta chain under discussion was sequenced for a study of regulatory T cells in long-lasting Graves disease. This sample's time point: persistent/refractory GD, antithyroid drugs over 5 years with positive TRAb. Making the TCR library involved RNA that had been extracted from PBMCs. Those enrolled as patients came out of an endocrinology department in Xi'an, China. The CDR3 is 13 residues long. V lost 1 base and J lost 9, with 8 bases in between. Germline V gene sequence: CDR1 SGHDT, CDR2 YYEEEE. Building of the TCR beta libraries involved iRepertoire HTBI primers and Arm-PCR of CDR3 regions. One entry per CDR3 protein, called by TCRdb with MiXCR from the multiplex PCR reads. The sample includes roughly 500,000 distinct CDR3 sequences, roughly 21% seen only once; the top ten take roughly 6.9%. In its sample, this clonotype was seen many times. Its antigen remains unknown. Study conclusions and caveats: Between persistent patients, about 2,800 public clonotypes were shared, exceeding the 900 to 1,000 shared between new patients. The small sample size may have reduced accuracy. Preferential use of TRBV28, TRBJ1-2 and TRBJ2-5 was seen in persistent disease.

Sequences were derived from peripheral blood mononuclear cells (PBMCs), sampled when the disease was refractory, from a patient treated with antithyroid drugs. The chain links TRBV5-6 to TRBJ1-6; no definite D call. The clonotype originates from a female donor with Graves disease. CDR3 DNA: TGTGCCAGCAGCTTGCTGGGTCCTTCACCCCTCCACTTT. This encodes CASSLLGPSPLHF.